The source of this TCR beta chain is a study of OX40 agonist ivuxolimab in advanced cancers. Study outcomes and limitations: With doses of 0.1 to 3.0 mg/kg, CD4+ and CD8+ blood T cells had undergone clonal expansion by week 6.

The repertoire was sequenced with immunoSEQ multiplex PCR; TCRdb's copy has only in-frame clones and lacks some. The sample yields roughly 90,000 clones, approximately 91% seen once. CDR3 length equals 14 residues. Germline loops: CDR1 MNHNY, CDR2 SVGAGI (reference sequence). V lost 2 bases and J lost 4, with 11 bases in between. A remark on this clone: Its antigen is undetermined.

The receptor was derived from an adult with an advanced solid tumor such as melanoma, head and neck, liver or kidney cancer. The material was CD4+ or CD8+ T cells sorted from blood, obtained in a trial of the OX40 agonist ivuxolimab. The rearrangement joins TRBV6-6 to TRBJ1-1; D not certain. The CDR3 protein is CASSYQSFSTEAFF. The CDR3 coding sequence is TGTGCCAGCAGTTACCAAAGTTTTAGCACTGAAGCTTTCTTT.